Listed below are T cell receptor beta chains from one sample, sequenced in a study of T cell responses to AZD1222 COVID-19 vaccine. Generated by immunoSEQ multiplex PCR, the TCRdb table keeps only in-frame clones and is missing some. The sample yields more than 150,000 clones, around 90% seen once. The sample consisted of peripheral blood, taken 28 days after the second AZD1222 dose. The receptors shown here come from an adult who received the AZD1222 COVID-19 vaccine. The CDR3 runs from the conserved cysteine through the conserved F or W. D genes are given only for firm matches. Size is omitted from some rows. Given values are once, few, many or a class for expanded clones.

>-|TRBJ2-7|TRBD2|TRBV27
CASSITSEAYEQYF
TGTGCCAGCAGTATCACTAGCGAAGCCTACGAGCAGTACTTC
>-|TRBJ2-3|-|TRBV9
CASSPFGGGADTQYF
TGTGCCAGCAGCCCTTTTGGGGGTGGGGCAGATACGCAGTATTTT
>few|TRBJ2-2|TRBD1|TRBV18
CASSPLQGADTGELFF
TGTGCCAGCTCACCTCTACAGGGGGCGGACACCGGGGAGCTGTTTTTT
>-|TRBJ1-1|-|TRBV10-3
CAAKAGHMNTEAFF
TGTGCCGCTAAAGCGGGACATATGAACACTGAAGCTTTCTTT
>-|TRBJ2-2|TRBD2|TRBV4-1
CASSQTSGGYTGELFF
TGCGCCAGCAGCCAGACTAGCGGGGGTTACACCGGGGAGCTGTTTTTT
>-|TRBJ2-1|-|TRBV5-4
CASMGGWNEQFF
TGTGCCAGCATGGGCGGGTGGAATGAGCAGTTCTTC
>once|TRBJ2-5|-|TRBV7-2
CASSLEGSQETQYF
TGTGCCAGCAGCTTAGAAGGCAGCCAAGAGACCCAGTACTTC
>-|TRBJ2-6|-|TRBV10-3
CAAENAAGANVLTF
TGTGCCGCCGAGAACGCAGCGGGGGCCAACGTCCTGACTTTC
>-|TRBJ2-5|-|TRBV6-2/TRBV6-3
CASSGPVAGALGETQYF
TGTGCCAGCAGTGGGCCGGTGGCGGGGGCCCTCGGGGAGACCCAGTACTTC
>-|TRBJ2-4|TRBD1|TRBV5-4
CASSRDSNIQYF
TGTGCCAGCAGCCGGGACAGTAACATTCAGTACTTC
>-|TRBJ2-1|-|TRBV6-1
CASQGLEYNEQFF
TGTGCCAGCCAGGGTCTTGAATACAATGAGCAGTTCTTC
>-|TRBJ1-1|-|TRBV12-5
CASGRRVSGNTEAFF
TGTGCTAGTGGCCGCCGGGTTAGCGGGAACACTGAAGCTTTCTTT
>-|TRBJ1-2|-|TRBV4-1
CASSQSRGAGYGYTF
TGCGCCAGCAGCCAAAGTAGGGGGGCTGGCTATGGCTACACCTTC
>-|TRBJ2-1|TRBD2|TRBV6-5
CASRGTREYNEQFF
TGTGCCAGCAGGGGGACTAGGGAATACAATGAGCAGTTCTTC
>-|TRBJ2-7|-|TRBV7-5
CARSFIPNYEQYF
TGTGCCAGAAGCTTCATTCCCAACTACGAGCAGTACTTC
>-|TRBJ2-7|-|TRBV5-4
CASTPRAGDEQYF
TGTGCCAGCACCCCCCGGGCAGGGGACGAGCAGTACTTC
>-|TRBJ2-1|TRBD2|TRBV11-2
CASSARTSGGYNEQFF
TGTGCCAGCAGCGCCCGGACTAGCGGGGGGTACAATGAGCAGTTCTTC
>-|TRBJ2-5|TRBD1|TRBV5-1
CASSLGQGQETQYF
TGCGCCAGCAGCTTAGGACAGGGCCAAGAGACCCAGTACTTC
>-|TRBJ1-5|-|TRBV20-1
CSASSGDQPQHF
TGCAGTGCTAGTTCAGGGGATCAGCCCCAGCATTTT
>-|TRBJ1-2|TRBD1|TRBV27
CASSHSGTASNYGYTF
TGTGCCAGCAGCCATTCCGGGACAGCCTCTAACTATGGCTACACCTTC
>-|TRBJ2-7|-|TRBV10-3
CAISGLGSEQYF
TGTGCCATCAGTGGGCTGGGGTCGGAGCAGTACTTC
>-|TRBJ2-7|TRBD2|TRBV3-1/TRBV3-2
CASAVTSGNYEQYF
TGTGCCAGCGCCGTAACTAGCGGGAACTACGAGCAGTACTTC
>-|TRBJ2-3|-|TRBV18
CASSGTGSSTDTQYF
TGTGCCAGCTCCGGAACAGGGTCTAGCACAGATACGCAGTATTTT
>-|TRBJ1-6|-|TRBV6-5
CASRNRGSYNSPLHF
TGTGCCAGCAGAAATAGGGGATCCTATAATTCACCCCTCCACTTT
>-|TRBJ1-5|-|TRBV14
CASRAGDSNQPQHF
TGTGCCAGCAGGGCTGGAGATAGCAATCAGCCCCAGCATTTT
>once|TRBJ1-6|-|TRBV7-3
CASSLNPGGVGSPLHF
TGTGCCAGCAGCTTAAACCCGGGGGGCGTGGGTTCACCCCTCCACTTT
>-|TRBJ1-6|-|TRBV11-3
CASSAIENRAGNSPLHF
TGTGCCAGCAGCGCAATAGAGAACAGGGCAGGCAATTCACCCCTCCACTTT
>-|TRBJ2-7|TRBD1|TRBV30
CALGQGAYEQYF
TGTGCCTTGGGACAGGGGGCCTACGAGCAGTACTTC
>-|TRBJ2-5|-|TRBV21-1
CASSKVPGIPRETQYF
TGTGCCAGCAGCAAAGTACCAGGGATCCCCCGGGAGACCCAGTACTTC
>-|TRBJ1-1|TRBD1|TRBV5-4
CASSVGQGESEAFF
TGTGCCAGCAGCGTGGGACAGGGGGAGTCTGAAGCTTTCTTT
>-|TRBJ1-5|-|TRBV7-9
CASSLVGPQGGQPQHF
TGTGCCAGCAGCTTAGTCGGTCCCCAAGGAGGTCAGCCCCAGCATTTT
>-|TRBJ2-5|-|TRBV5-1
CASSLEGTETQYF
TGCGCCAGCAGCTTGGAGGGGACTGAGACCCAGTACTTC
>-|TRBJ1-1|-|TRBV6-5
CASSPGRYTEAFF
TGTGCCAGCAGCCCCGGACGTTACACTGAAGCTTTCTTT
>-|TRBJ1-4|-|TRBV29-1
CSVVPGPNEKLFF
TGCAGCGTTGTGCCGGGACCTAATGAAAAACTGTTTTTT
>-|TRBJ2-1|TRBD2|TRBV27
CASSPETSGLTSSYNEQFF
TGTGCCAGCAGTCCGGAGACTAGCGGGCTTACTAGCTCCTACAATGAGCAGTTCTTC
>-|TRBJ1-2|-|TRBV4-3
CASSSSSRLDSSGYTF
TGCGCCAGCAGCAGCTCATCACGGCTCGATTCCTCCGGCTACACCTTC
>-|TRBJ1-2|TRBD1|TRBV6-4
CASSDGTVANYGYTF
TGTGCCAGCAGTGACGGGACAGTAGCTAACTATGGCTACACCTTC
>-|TRBJ1-3|-|TRBV6-1
CASSESRAGSYSGNTIYF
TGTGCCAGCAGTGAATCCCGGGCAGGTTCTTACTCTGGAAACACCATATATTTT
>-|TRBJ1-4|-|TRBV28
CASSSGDGNEKLFF
TGTGCCAGCAGTTCAGGGGATGGTAATGAAAAACTGTTTTTT
>-|TRBJ1-3|-|TRBV25-1
CASSQRGFSGNTIYF
TGTGCCAGCAGTCAAAGGGGCTTCTCTGGAAACACCATATATTTT
>-|TRBJ2-2|TRBD2|TRBV4-3
CASSRTSGGTGELFF
TGCGCCAGCAGCCGGACTAGCGGGGGCACCGGGGAGCTGTTTTTT
>-|TRBJ2-1|-|TRBV2
CASSEGPGGVRFF
TGTGCCAGCAGTGAAGGCCCTGGAGGGGTAAGGTTCTTC
>-|TRBJ2-1|TRBD2|TRBV10-3
CAISPSGAAYNEQFF
TGTGCCATCAGTCCTAGCGGGGCCGCCTACAATGAGCAGTTCTTC
>-|TRBJ2-3|TRBD2|TRBV14
CASSQWGLAGSPRDTQYF
TGTGCCAGCAGCCAATGGGGACTAGCGGGGTCGCCAAGGGATACGCAGTATTTT
>-|TRBJ2-7|-|TRBV6-5
CASSYADGYEQYF
TGTGCCAGCAGTTACGCGGACGGCTACGAGCAGTACTTC
>-|TRBJ1-1|-|TRBV24-1
CATSDPDRWDNKNTEAFF
TGTGCCACCAGTGACCCTGACCGTTGGGACAACAAAAACACTGAAGCTTTCTTT
>-|TRBJ2-4|TRBD2|TRBV7-9
CASSPRTISGVLAKNIQYF
TGTGCCAGCAGCCCGCGGACCATTAGCGGGGTCCTAGCCAAAAACATTCAGTACTTC
>-|TRBJ2-7|TRBD1|TRBV30
CAWRLQGPQYF
TGTGCCTGGAGATTACAGGGGCCGCAGTACTTC
>-|TRBJ2-7|TRBD1|TRBV3-1/TRBV3-2
CASSQGQRTYEQYF
TGTGCCAGCAGCCAGGGACAGAGGACCTACGAGCAGTACTTC
>-|TRBJ2-6|-|TRBV5-1
CASSLDGANVLTF
TGCGCCAGCAGCTTGGACGGGGCCAACGTCCTGACTTTC
>-|TRBJ2-1|-|TRBV11-2
CASSRVDGTSYNEQFF
TGTGCCAGCAGTCGCGTGGATGGGACGTCGTACAATGAGCAGTTCTTC
>-|TRBJ2-3|TRBD1|TRBV29-1
CSVTGTGSLDTQYF
TGCAGCGTTACCGGGACAGGGTCGTTGGATACGCAGTATTTT
>-|TRBJ2-7|-|TRBV27
CASSLGGRVGEQYF
TGTGCCAGCAGTTTAGGTGGGCGGGTCGGCGAGCAGTACTTC
>-|TRBJ2-1|-|TRBV11-2
CASSLERGSYNEQFF
TGTGCCAGCAGCTTAGAACGGGGCTCCTACAATGAGCAGTTCTTC
>-|TRBJ1-2|-|TRBV19
CASSRESSGPGGYTF
TGTGCCAGTAGTAGGGAGTCATCCGGTCCAGGTGGCTACACCTTC
>-|TRBJ1-5|-|TRBV27
CASSTDRYNQPQHF
TGTGCCAGCAGTACGGACAGATACAATCAGCCCCAGCATTTT
>-|TRBJ2-5|TRBD1|TRBV2
CASKDRGLQETQYF
TGTGCCAGCAAGGACAGGGGACTTCAAGAGACCCAGTACTTC